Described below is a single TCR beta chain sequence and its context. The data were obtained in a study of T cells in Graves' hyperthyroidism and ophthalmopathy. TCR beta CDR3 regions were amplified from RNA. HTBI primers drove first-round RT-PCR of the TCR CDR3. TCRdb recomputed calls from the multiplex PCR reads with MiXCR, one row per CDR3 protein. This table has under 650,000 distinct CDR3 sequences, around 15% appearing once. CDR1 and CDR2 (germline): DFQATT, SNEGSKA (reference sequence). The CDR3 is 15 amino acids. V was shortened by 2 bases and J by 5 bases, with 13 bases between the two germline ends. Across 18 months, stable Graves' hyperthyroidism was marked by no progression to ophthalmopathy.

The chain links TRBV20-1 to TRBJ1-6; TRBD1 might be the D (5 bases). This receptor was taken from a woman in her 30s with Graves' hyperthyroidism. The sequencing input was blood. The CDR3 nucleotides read TGCAGTGCTAGACCGGGGGGAGCCGATAATTCACCCCTCCACTTT. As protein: CSARPGGADNSPLHF.